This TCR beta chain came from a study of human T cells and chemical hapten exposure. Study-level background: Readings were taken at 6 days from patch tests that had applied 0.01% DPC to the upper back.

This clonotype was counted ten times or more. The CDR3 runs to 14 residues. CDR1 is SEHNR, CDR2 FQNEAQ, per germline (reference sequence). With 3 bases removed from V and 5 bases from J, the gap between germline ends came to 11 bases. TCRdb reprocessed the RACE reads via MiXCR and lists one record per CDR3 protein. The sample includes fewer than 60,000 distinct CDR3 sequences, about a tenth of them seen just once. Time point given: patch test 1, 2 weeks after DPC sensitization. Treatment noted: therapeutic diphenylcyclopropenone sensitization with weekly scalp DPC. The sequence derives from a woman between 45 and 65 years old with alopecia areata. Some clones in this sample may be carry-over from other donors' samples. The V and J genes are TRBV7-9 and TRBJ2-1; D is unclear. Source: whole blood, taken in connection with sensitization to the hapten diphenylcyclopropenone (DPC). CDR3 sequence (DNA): TGTGCCAGCAGCTTCGGCCTCCCTGACAATGAGCAGTTCTTC. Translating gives CASSFGLPDNEQFF.